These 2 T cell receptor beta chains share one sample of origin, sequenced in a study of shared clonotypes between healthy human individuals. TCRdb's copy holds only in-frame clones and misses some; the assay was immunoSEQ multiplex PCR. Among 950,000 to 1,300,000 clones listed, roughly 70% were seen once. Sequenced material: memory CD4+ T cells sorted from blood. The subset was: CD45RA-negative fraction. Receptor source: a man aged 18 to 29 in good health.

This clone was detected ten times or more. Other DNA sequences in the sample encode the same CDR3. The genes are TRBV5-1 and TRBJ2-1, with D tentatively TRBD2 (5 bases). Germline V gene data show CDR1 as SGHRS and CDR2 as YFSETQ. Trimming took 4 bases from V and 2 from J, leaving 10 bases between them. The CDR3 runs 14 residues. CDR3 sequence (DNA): TGCGCCAGCAGCAAGGACTCAACCTACAATGAGCAGTTCTTC. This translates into CASSKDSTYNEQFF.

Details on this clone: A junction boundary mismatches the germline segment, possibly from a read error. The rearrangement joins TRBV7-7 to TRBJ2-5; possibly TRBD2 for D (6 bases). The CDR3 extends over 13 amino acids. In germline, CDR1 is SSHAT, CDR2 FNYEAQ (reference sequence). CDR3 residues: CASSSGTQETQYF. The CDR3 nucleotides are TGTGCTAGCAGCTCCGGGACTCAAGAGACCCAGTACTTC.